This T cell receptor (beta chain) came from a study of regulatory T cells in long-lasting Graves disease. Study-level points and caveats: Study of thyroid tissue was not done, with only peripheral blood studied. There was favoring of TRBV28, TRBJ1-2 and TRBJ2-5 in persistent disease. Persistent-disease Graves' patients showed less TCR diversity than new cases.

In this sample, this clonotype turned up a few times. Its antigen remains unknown. Time point here: persistent/refractory GD, antithyroid drugs over 5 years with positive TRAb. Scientists built the TCR library using RNA that was extracted from PBMCs. The EDTA tubes were filled with around 9.2 milliliters of drawn peripheral blood. Germline CDR1 reads DFQATT; CDR2 reads SNEGSKA (reference sequence). Trimming pared 5 bases from V and 2 bases from J, leaving 13 bases between. There are 13 residues in the CDR3. Arm-PCR of CDR3 regions and iRepertoire HTBI primers were the basis on which TCR beta libraries were built. MiXCR was run by TCRdb on the multiplex PCR reads, yielding one entry per CDR3 protein. The sample has about 460,000 distinct CDR3 sequences, less than 25% seen once.

The clonotype originates from a female donor with Graves disease. The sample was peripheral blood mononuclear cells (PBMCs), taken when the disease was refractory, from a patient treated with antithyroid drugs. The V and J genes are TRBV20-1 and TRBJ2-7; no definite D call. CDR3 nucleotide sequence: TGCAGTGCTGAGCTGGGCGAGACCTACGAGCAGTACTTC. Translated, it gives CSAELGETYEQYF.